A single TCR beta chain is shown here with its context. The data belong to a study of T-cell memory formation after mild COVID-19. TCRdb used MiXCR to reprocess the 5' RACE reads, holding one entry per CDR3 protein. This sample has over 45,000 distinct CDR3 sequences, with 28% found just once. The CDR3 spans 14 residues. Germline CDR1 and CDR2: SEHNR and FQNEAQ (reference sequence). Trimming removed 5 bases from V and 5 bases from J, with 16 bases in between. This rearrangement joins TRBV7-9 to TRBJ2-7; D gene uncertain. The sequencing sample was made of PBMCs or a T cell subset sorted from them (not recorded which). The TCR was taken from a man aged 18-30 years who had mild COVID-19 (a few samples of this study predate the infection). Cell type and time point are not known. The CDR3 sequence is CASSVGILYDEQYF. Here the CDR3 DNA reads TGTGCCAGCAGCGTAGGGATCTTATACGACGAGCAGTACTTC.